This T cell receptor (beta chain) originates from a study of Tregs in tolerant kidney transplant recipients. The sample holds one count of this clone. Its antigen is as yet unknown. Study observations and caveats: The most relevant donor-specific Treg TCRbeta repertoire apparently came from expansion with activated donor B cells. Findings come from small patient numbers and require larger validation.

Sequencing used immunoSEQ multiplex PCR; TCRdb keeps in-frame clones, though not all of them. The sample contains about 110,000 clones, around 87% of which appear only once. This receptor was taken from a human donor who received a combined kidney and bone marrow transplant. The sequences come from CD4+ T cells from blood, collected before the transplant.

CDR3 region: CASSSRAGGGNTGELFF. CDR3 nucleotide sequence: TGTGCCAGCAGCTCCAGGGCAGGGGGCGGGAACACCGGGGAGCTGTTTTTT. V usage is TRBV11-3 and J usage is TRBJ2-2, with 8 bases that match TRBD1. The CDR3 length is 17 residues. The junction had 8 bases not matched to a gene; V was cut back by 4 bases and J by 1 base. Germline V lookup: CDR1 SGHNT, CDR2 YENEEA.